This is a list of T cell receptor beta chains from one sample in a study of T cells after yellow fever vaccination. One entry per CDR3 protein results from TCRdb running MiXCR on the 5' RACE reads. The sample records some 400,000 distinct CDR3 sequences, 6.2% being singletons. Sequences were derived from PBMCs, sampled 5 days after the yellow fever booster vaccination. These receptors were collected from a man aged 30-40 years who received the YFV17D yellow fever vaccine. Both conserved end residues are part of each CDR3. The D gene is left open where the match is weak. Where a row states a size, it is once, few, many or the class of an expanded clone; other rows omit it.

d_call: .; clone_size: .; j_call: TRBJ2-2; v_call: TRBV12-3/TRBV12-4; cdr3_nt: TGTGCCAGCACTCCACCCACGGGGCCTCTAACCAACACCGGGGAGCTGTTTTTT; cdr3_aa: CASTPPTGPLTNTGELFF
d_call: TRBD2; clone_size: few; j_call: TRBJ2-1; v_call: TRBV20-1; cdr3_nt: TGCAGTGCGTGGACTAGCGGGGCCCCGGGGCAGTTCTTC; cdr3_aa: CSAWTSGAPGQFF
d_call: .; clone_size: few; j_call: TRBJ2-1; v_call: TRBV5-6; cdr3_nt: TGTGCCAGCAGCTCCGACCCCGGGACGACTACCTACAATGAGCAGTTCTTC; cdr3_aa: CASSSDPGTTTYNEQFF
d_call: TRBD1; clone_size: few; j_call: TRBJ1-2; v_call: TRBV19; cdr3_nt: TGTGCCAGTAGGATGGGACAGGGGACGAACTATGGCTACACCTTC; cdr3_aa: CASRMGQGTNYGYTF
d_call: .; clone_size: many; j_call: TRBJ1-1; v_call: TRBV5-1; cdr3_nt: TGCGCCAGCAGCTTGTGGGGGAGAATGAACACTGAAGCTTTCTTT; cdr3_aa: CASSLWGRMNTEAFF
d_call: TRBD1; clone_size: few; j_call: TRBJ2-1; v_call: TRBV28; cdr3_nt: TGTGCCAGCAGTTCGACGGGACAGGGTATCGATGAGCAGTTCTTC; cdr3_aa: CASSSTGQGIDEQFF
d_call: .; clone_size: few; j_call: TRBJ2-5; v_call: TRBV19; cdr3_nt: TGTGCCACCAGGGTCGGCCAAGAGACCCAGTACTTC; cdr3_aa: CATRVGQETQYF
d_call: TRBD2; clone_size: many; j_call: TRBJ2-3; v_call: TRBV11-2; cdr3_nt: TGTGCCAGCAGCCGGGCGACTAGCGGTAATACGCAGTATTTT; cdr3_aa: CASSRATSGNTQYF
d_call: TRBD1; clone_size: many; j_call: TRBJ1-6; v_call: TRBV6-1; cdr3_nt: TGTGCCAGTGGGACAGCGGCGCGAAATTCACCCCTCCACTTT; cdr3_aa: CASGTAARNSPLHF
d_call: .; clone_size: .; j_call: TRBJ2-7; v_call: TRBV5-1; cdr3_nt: TGCGCCAGCAGCCCAGGGGACCCAACCTACGAGCAGTACTTC; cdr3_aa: CASSPGDPTYEQYF
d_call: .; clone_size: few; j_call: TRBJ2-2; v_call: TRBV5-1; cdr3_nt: TGCGCCAGCGTCCGGTCCGAGAGAACCGGGGAGCTGTTTTTT; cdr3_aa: CASVRSERTGELFF
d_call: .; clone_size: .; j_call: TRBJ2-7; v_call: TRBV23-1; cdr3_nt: TGCGCCAGAAGAGGGACACAAGACTTCTACGAGCAGTACTTC; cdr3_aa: CARRGTQDFYEQYF
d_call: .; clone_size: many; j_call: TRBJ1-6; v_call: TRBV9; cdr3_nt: TGTGCCAGCAGCGCCGACAGCAGGAATTCACCCCTCCACTTT; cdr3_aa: CASSADSRNSPLHF
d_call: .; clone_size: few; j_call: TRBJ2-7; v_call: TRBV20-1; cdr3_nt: TGCAGTGCTAGTGGCCGGTTCGAGCAGTACTTC; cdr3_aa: CSASGRFEQYF
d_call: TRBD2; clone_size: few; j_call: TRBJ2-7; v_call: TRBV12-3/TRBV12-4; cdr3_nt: TGTGCCAGCAGTCCCGGGACTAGCGGGACCCTGATCTACGAGCAGTACTTC; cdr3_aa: CASSPGTSGTLIYEQYF
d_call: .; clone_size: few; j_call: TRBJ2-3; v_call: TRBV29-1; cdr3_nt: TGCAGCGTTGAACCTAGCAGCAGCGATTATTCAGATACGCAGTATTTT; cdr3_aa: CSVEPSSSDYSDTQYF
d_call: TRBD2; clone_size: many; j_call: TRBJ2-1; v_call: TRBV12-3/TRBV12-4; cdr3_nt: TGTGCCAGCAGTCGACTAGCGGGAGGGTACAATGAGCAGTTCTTC; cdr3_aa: CASSRLAGGYNEQFF
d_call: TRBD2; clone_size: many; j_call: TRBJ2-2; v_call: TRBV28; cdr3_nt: TGTGCCAGCAGTCCCGGGACTAGCGCCGACACCGGGGAGCTGTTTTTT; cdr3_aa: CASSPGTSADTGELFF
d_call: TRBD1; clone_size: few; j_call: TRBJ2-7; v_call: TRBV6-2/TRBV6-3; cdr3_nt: TGTGCCAGCAACCGCGCCTCCGGGACAGGGGCTTACGAGCAGTACTTC; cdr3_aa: CASNRASGTGAYEQYF
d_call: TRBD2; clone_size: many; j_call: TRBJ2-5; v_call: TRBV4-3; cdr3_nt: TGCGCCAGCAGCCAAGATCTGGGCGGGGGCCAAGAGACCCAGTACTTC; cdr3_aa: CASSQDLGGGQETQYF
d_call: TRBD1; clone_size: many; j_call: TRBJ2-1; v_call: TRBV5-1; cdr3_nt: TGCGCCAGCAGCTCGGGATACGGGACAGGGGTACTCCCGGTTAATGAGCAGTTCTTC; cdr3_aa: CASSSGYGTGVLPVNEQFF
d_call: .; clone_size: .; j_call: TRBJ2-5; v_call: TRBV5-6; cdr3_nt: TGTGCCAGCAGCTTTGGTCCGCAACAGTACTTC; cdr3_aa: CASSFGPQQYF
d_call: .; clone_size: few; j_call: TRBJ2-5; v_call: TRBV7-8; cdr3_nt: TGTGCCAGCAGCTTAAGTGACGGAGAGACCCAGTACTTC; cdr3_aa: CASSLSDGETQYF
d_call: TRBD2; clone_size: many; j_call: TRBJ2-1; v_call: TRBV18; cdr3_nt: TGTGCCACCCTATCGGGGGGGAAGGTAGACTACAATGAGCAGTTCTTC; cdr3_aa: CATLSGGKVDYNEQFF
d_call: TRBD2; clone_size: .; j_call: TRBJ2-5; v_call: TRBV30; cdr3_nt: TGTGCCTGGAGTGCCTACCGGGAGGGGACCCAGTACTTC; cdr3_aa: CAWSAYREGTQYF
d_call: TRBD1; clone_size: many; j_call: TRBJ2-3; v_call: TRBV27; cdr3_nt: TGTGCCAGCACACCGGGACAGGGTTTCCCAGATACGCAGTATTTT; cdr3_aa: CASTPGQGFPDTQYF
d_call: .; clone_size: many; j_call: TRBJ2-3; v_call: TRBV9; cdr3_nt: TGTGCCAGCAGCTACTCGGGCGTCGGGACACTGAGCACAGATACGCAGTATTTT; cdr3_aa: CASSYSGVGTLSTDTQYF
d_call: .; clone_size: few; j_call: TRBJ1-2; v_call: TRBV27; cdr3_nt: TGTGCCAGCAGTTTGTATGCAGGAGCTAATAACTATGGCTACACCTTC; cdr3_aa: CASSLYAGANNYGYTF
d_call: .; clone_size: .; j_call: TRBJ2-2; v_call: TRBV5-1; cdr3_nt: TGCGCCAGCAGCAATATGCGTAACACCGGGGAGCTGTTTTTT; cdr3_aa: CASSNMRNTGELFF
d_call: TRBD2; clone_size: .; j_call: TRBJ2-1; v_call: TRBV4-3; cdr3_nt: TGCGCCAGCAGCCAAGATTCACTAGCGGGAGGCCTCTCCTACAATGAGCAGTTCTTC; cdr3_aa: CASSQDSLAGGLSYNEQFF
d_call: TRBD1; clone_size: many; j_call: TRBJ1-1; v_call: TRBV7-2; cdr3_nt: TGTGCCAGCAGCTCCCGAGGGGGCGCGTACACTGAAGCTTTCTTT; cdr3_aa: CASSSRGGAYTEAFF
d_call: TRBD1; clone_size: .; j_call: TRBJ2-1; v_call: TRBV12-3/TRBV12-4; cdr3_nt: TGTGCCAGCAGCTACCGGGACAGGGCCAATGAGCAGTTCTTC; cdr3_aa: CASSYRDRANEQFF
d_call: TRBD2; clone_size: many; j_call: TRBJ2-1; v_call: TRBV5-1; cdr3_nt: TGCGCCAGCAGCTTGACCACTAGCGGGAGTAATGAGCAGTTCTTC; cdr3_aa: CASSLTTSGSNEQFF
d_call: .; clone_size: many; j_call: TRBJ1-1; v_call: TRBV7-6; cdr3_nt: TGTGCCAGCAGCTCAGGACTGAACACTGAAGCTTTCTTT; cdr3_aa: CASSSGLNTEAFF
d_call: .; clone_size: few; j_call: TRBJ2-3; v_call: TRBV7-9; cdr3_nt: TGTGCCAGCACCAGGGGAGGGCTGACAGATACGCAGTATTTT; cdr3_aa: CASTRGGLTDTQYF
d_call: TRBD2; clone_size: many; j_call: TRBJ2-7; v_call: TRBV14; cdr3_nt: TGTGCCAGCAGCCAAGTCCCTAGCGGGAGGGCCTACGAGCAGTACTTC; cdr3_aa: CASSQVPSGRAYEQYF
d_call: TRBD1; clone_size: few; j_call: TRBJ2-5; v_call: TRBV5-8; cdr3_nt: TGTGCCAGCAGCTTTGCCAATGGGAACAGGGGGGCGGAGACCCAGTACTTC; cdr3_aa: CASSFANGNRGAETQYF
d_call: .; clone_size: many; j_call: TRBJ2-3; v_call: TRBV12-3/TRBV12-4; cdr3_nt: TGTGCCAGCAGAGGACTGGTGGAACTCACAGATACGCAGTATTTT; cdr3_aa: CASRGLVELTDTQYF
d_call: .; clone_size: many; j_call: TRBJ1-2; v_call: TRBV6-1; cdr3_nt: TGTGCCAGCAGTGAATCCGAAGGGCCGGGAGATGGCTACACCTTC; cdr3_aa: CASSESEGPGDGYTF
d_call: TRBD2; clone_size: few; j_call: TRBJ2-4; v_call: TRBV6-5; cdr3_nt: TGTGCCAGCAGTTCAGGACTAGCGGGATTCAATCAGAAACGATTCATTCAGTACTTC; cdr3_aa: CASSSGLAGFNQKRFIQYF
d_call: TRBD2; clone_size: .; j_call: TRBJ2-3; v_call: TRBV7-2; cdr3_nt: TGTGCCAGCAGCCTATGGTCTAGCGGCAGCACAGATACGCAGTATTTT; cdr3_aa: CASSLWSSGSTDTQYF
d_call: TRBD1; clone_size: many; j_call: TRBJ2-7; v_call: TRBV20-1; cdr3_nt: TGCAGTGCACCGGACAGGGGAGCCTACGAGCAGTACTTC; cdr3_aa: CSAPDRGAYEQYF
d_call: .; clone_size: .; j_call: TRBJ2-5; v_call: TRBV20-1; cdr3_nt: TGCAGTGCTAGGGCCCAGGACAACCAAGAGACCCAGTACTTC; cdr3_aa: CSARAQDNQETQYF
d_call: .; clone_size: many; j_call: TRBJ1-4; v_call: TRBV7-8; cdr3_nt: TGTGCCAGCAGCCGCCAAAGTACAGATAATGAAAAACTGTTTTTT; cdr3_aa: CASSRQSTDNEKLFF
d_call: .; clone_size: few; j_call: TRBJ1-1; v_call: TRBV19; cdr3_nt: TGTGCCAGTAGTCCAGACAGCGGAACTGAAGCTTTCTTT; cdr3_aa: CASSPDSGTEAFF
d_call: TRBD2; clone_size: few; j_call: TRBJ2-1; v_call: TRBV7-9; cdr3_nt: TGTGCCAGCAGCTTTCAATGGACTAGCGGTTACAATGAGCAGTTCTTC; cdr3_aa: CASSFQWTSGYNEQFF
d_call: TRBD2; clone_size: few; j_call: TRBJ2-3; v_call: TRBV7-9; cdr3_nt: TGTGCCAGCAGCCGCATGGTGGGAGGGCAAAAAGATACGCAGTATTTT; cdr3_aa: CASSRMVGGQKDTQYF
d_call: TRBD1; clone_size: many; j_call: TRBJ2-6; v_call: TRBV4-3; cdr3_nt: TGCGCCAGCAGCCAGGACAGGGTTGGGGCCAACGTCCTGACTTTC; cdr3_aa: CASSQDRVGANVLTF
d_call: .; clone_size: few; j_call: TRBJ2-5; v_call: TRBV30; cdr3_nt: TGTGCCTGGAGTGAGGGGACCCAGTACTTC; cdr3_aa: CAWSEGTQYF
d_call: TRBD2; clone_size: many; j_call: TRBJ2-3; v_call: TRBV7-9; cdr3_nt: TGTGCCAGCAGCTTAGCCACGACTAGCGGGGCCATGGATACGCAGTATTTT; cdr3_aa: CASSLATTSGAMDTQYF